The 25 T cell receptor beta chains given below trace back to one sample, sequenced in a study of shared clonotypes between healthy human individuals. Clones were read by immunoSEQ multiplex PCR, and TCRdb kept only the in-frame ones, dropping some. The sample lists some 2,400,000 clones, under 97% occurring once. The sample comprised naive CD4+ T cells sorted from blood. As to subset: CD45RA+ positively selected. The receptor source for this set is a man aged 18-30 years in good health.

The chain is built from TRBV7-2 and TRBJ2-2; 9 bases match TRBD1. The trim removed 4 bases at V and 7 bases at J, leaving 4 bases unmatched. The CDR3 is made up of 14 amino acids. Germline assignment: CDR1 SGHTA and CDR2 FQGNSA. The DNA of the CDR3 is TGTGCCAGCAGCTCGGACAGGGGTAACGGGGAGCTGTTTTTT. Translation: CASSSDRGNGELFF.

In this sample, this clone turned up once. CDR3 coding DNA: TGTGCCAGCAGCCCGACTAGCTTTTACGGGGAGCTGTTTTTT. Translating gives CASSPTSFYGELFF. The rearrangement uses TRBV6-1 and TRBJ2-2, with 7 bases fitting TRBD2. V lost 6 bases and J lost 7; bases outside the gene matches: 8. The CDR3 is made up of 14 amino acids. Germline values: CDR1 MNHNS, CDR2 SASEGT.

The chain uses TRBV6-5 and TRBJ1-2; 8 bases align to TRBD1. The V gene end was trimmed by 2 bases and the J gene end by 7 bases; junction bases not matched to a gene: 12. CDR1 and CDR2 from the germline V gene are MNHEY and SVGAGI. This CDR3 has 16 amino acids. The CDR3 spells CASSYTGNGQGGGYTF. The DNA for the CDR3 is TGTGCCAGCAGTTACACAGGAAACGGACAGGGTGGTGGCTACACCTTC.

The chain joins TRBV5-1 to TRBJ2-3, with 7 positions matching TRBD2. V lost 2 bases, J lost 5 bases, and 14 bases stayed unmatched. CDR1 and CDR2 (germline): SGHRS, YFSETQ. The CDR3 sequence is 17 residues long. CDR3 in DNA: TGCGCCAGCAGCTTAGGCGAGGCAGGGACGGGAGGAGATACGCAGTATTTT. Its protein product is CASSLGEAGTGGDTQYF.

The V gene is TRBV6-5, the J gene TRBJ2-2; the D is unclear. V lost 2 bases and J lost 7, with 5 bases in between. CDR3 length: 12 amino acids. Germline-derived CDR1 and CDR2 are MNHEY and SVGAGI. DNA for the CDR3: TGTGCCAGCAGTTACCCGGACGGGGAGCTGTTTTTT. Protein sequence: CASSYPDGELFF.

The gene calls are TRBV6-4 and TRBJ2-3; D remains unclear. This CDR3 has 13 amino acids. Trimming pared 2 bases from V and 3 bases from J, leaving 6 bases between. Germline CDR1 reads MRHNA; CDR2 reads SNTAGT. CDR3 DNA: TGTGCCAGCAGTGACCAGGTTACAGATACGCAGTATTTT. It yields the protein CASSDQVTDTQYF.

V usage is TRBV5-1 and J usage is TRBJ1-6, with D maybe TRBD1 (6 bases). Trimming shortened V by 0 bases and J by 9 bases, and 10 bases separated the two germline ends. The length of the CDR3 is 14 residues. In germline, CDR1 is SGHRS, CDR2 YFSETQ. The CDR3 bases are TGCGCCAGCAGCTTGGGGACAGAGGGTTCACCCCTCCACTTT. It translates to CASSLGTEGSPLHF.

The chain combines TRBV30 with TRBJ1-1; D is perhaps TRBD1 (5 bases). The CDR3 extends over 13 amino acids. V was trimmed by 3 bases and J by 3 bases, leaving 11 bases between them. Germline loops: CDR1 GTSNPN, CDR2 SVGIG (reference sequence). Here the CDR3 reads CAWRRGLDTEAFF. The CDR3 DNA follows: TGTGCCTGGAGGCGGGGGTTGGACACTGAAGCTTTCTTT.

The chain carries TRBV2 and TRBJ2-1; 7 positions agree with TRBD1. In germline, CDR1 is SNHLY, CDR2 FYNNEI. Trimming at V came to 7 bases and at J to 5 bases, leaving 11 bases not matched to a gene. This CDR3 has 15 amino acids. The CDR3 reads CASTYRDRPNNEQFF. CDR3 in DNA: TGTGCCAGCACCTATCGGGACAGACCTAACAATGAGCAGTTCTTC.

CDR3 in DNA: TGTGCCAGCAGCCGACTAGCGGCAACCCTCCAAGAGACCCAGTACTTC. Its translation is CASSRLAATLQETQYF. The genes are TRBV7-8 and TRBJ2-5, with TRBD2 matching 9 bases. The ends lost 5 bases at V and 1 base at J; junction bases unmatched: 8. Germline loops: CDR1 SGHVS, CDR2 FQNEAQ. This CDR3 spans 16 amino acids.

This clone was observed a single time. The chain links TRBV12-5 to TRBJ2-5; D is uncertain. The CDR3 consists of 14 residues. Trimming pared 3 bases from V and 7 bases from J, leaving 15 bases between. Germline V gene sequence: CDR1 LGHNT, CDR2 FRNRAP. The chain's CDR3 is CASGFGPEMGTQYF. The CDR3 region has the DNA TGTGCTAGTGGTTTTGGTCCCGAGATGGGGACCCAGTACTTC. Combining the CDR3 with reference TRBV12-5 and TRBJ2-5 gives the whole variable domain DARVTQTPRHKVTEMGQEVTMRCQPILGHNTVFWYRQTMMQGLELLAYFRNRAPLDDSGMPKDRFSAEMPDATLATLKIQPSEPRDSAVYFCASGFGPEMGTQYFGPGTRLLVL.

The gene calls are TRBV30 and TRBJ2-1; D is tentatively TRBD1 or TRBD2 (6 bases each). Trimming stripped 4 bases from V and 10 bases from J, with 14 bases between. Germline V gives CDR1 GTSNPN, CDR2 SVGIG (reference sequence). CDR3 size: 12 residues. The CDR3 DNA sequence: TGTGCCTGGATAGGAGGGGGAATAGAGCAGTTCTTC. It yields the protein CAWIGGGIEQFF.

The chain uses TRBV28 and TRBJ1-6; D unresolved. CDR1 and CDR2 from the germline V gene are MDHEN and SYDVKM. The V gene lost 4 bases and the J gene lost 8 bases, with 12 bases spanning the gap. The CDR3 contains 14 residues. CDR3 nucleotide sequence: TGTGCCAGCAGTTCTAGACTGAATCATTCACCCCTCCACTTT. Protein: CASSSRLNHSPLHF.

The count of this clone is one. The chain recombines TRBV10-3 with TRBJ1-3, with TRBD1 as a possible D gene (5 bases). The germline gives CDR1 ENHRY, CDR2 SYGVKD. This CDR3 has 14 residues. Between the trimmed V and J ends, which lost 9 bases and 8 bases, there was a span of 20 bases. The CDR3 bases are TGTGCCATAGGGTTCGGGGGGTCGGCGGACACCATATATTTT. It yields the protein CAIGFGGSADTIYF.

This chain connects TRBV4-1 to TRBJ2-7, with 9 positions matching TRBD1. CDR3 length: 16 residues. Germline loops: CDR1 MGHRA, CDR2 YSYEKL. V lost 3 bases to trimming and J lost 5 bases; unmatched junction nucleotides: 11. For the CDR3, the DNA is TGCGCCAGCAGCCATAGGTCAGGGACAGGGACTGACGAGCAGTACTTC. Translation: CASSHRSGTGTDEQYF.

The chain links TRBV6-6 to TRBJ2-7; D gene unclear. The CDR3 covers 15 residues. CDR1 MNHNY and CDR2 SVGAGI come from the germline V gene (reference sequence). Trimming cost V 2 bases and J 0 bases, with 11 bases left between them. The CDR3 nucleotides are TGTGCCAGCAGTTACATCCAAGTCTACTCCTACGAGCAGTACTTC. Protein sequence: CASSYIQVYSYEQYF.

With regard to this clone: An end of the junction does not agree with germline; a read error may underlie this. This chain connects TRBV7-7 to TRBJ1-1; D is uncertain. There are 13 residues in the CDR3. Per germline, CDR1 SSHAT and CDR2 FNYEAQ (reference sequence). The DNA for the CDR3 is TGTGCTAGCAGCTTAAACGGAGACACTGAAGCTTTCTTT. Residues: CASSLNGDTEAFF.

The rearrangement joins TRBV19 to TRBJ1-1, with 10 bases identical to TRBD1. V lost 6 bases, J lost 2 bases, and 12 bases stayed unmatched. Germline V gene data show CDR1 as LNHDA and CDR2 as SQIVND (reference sequence). This CDR3 is built from 17 residues. The CDR3 loop is CASRKGGQGQGNTEAFF. The CDR3 DNA follows: TGTGCCAGTAGAAAGGGGGGACAGGGGCAAGGAAACACTGAAGCTTTCTTT.

The chain is built from TRBV19 and TRBJ1-1, with 7 nucleotides matching TRBD1. Looked up from germline, CDR1 is LNHDA and CDR2 is SQIVND (reference sequence). Trimming took 4 bases from V and 6 from J; bases not matched to a gene: 11. The CDR3 runs 15 residues. CDR3 coding DNA: TGTGCCAGTAGTAGCGCAGGGGGGAGCAGGTCTGAAGCTTTCTTT. Its translation is CASSSAGGSRSEAFF.

The chain carries TRBV11-2 and TRBJ2-5; D is perhaps TRBD2 (5 bases). The V gene lost 1 base and the J gene lost 5 bases, with 23 bases spanning the gap. CDR3 length equals 18 residues. Germline V lookup: CDR1 SGHAT, CDR2 FQNNGV. This CDR3 is CASSLGTGIRVLGETQYF. For the CDR3, the DNA is TGTGCCAGCAGCTTAGGGACGGGGATTCGTGTCCTCGGGGAGACCCAGTACTTC.

The gene calls are TRBV18 and TRBJ2-3; 12 bases align to TRBD2. CDR3 length: 15 amino acids. Trimming took 5 bases from V and 5 from J; bases not matched to a gene: 5. Germline CDR1 reads KGHSH; CDR2 reads LQKENI. CDR3 sequence: CASSNRLAGVDTQYF. The CDR3 coding sequence is TGTGCCAGCTCAAATCGACTAGCGGGAGTAGATACGCAGTATTTT.

V usage is TRBV11-1 and J usage is TRBJ1-6; 8 nucleotides agree with TRBD1. J gave up 7 bases and V 5 bases, and 10 bases lay outside the gene matches. This CDR3 has 16 residues. CDR1 and CDR2 (germline): SGHAT, FQDESV (reference sequence). The CDR3 loop reads CASSRRTGSLNSPLHF. The CDR3, as DNA: TGTGCCAGCAGCCGTCGGACAGGGTCCTTGAATTCACCCCTCCACTTT.

The chain carries TRBV5-1 and TRBJ2-3; D is ambiguous. The V gene's germline CDR1 is SGHRS and CDR2 YFSETQ. The CDR3 covers 11 residues. V lost 2 bases and J lost 7, with 5 bases in between. The chain's CDR3 is CASSFLNTQYF. CDR3 DNA sequence: TGCGCCAGCAGCTTCTTGAATACGCAGTATTTT.

This chain connects TRBV5-6 to TRBJ2-5; D unresolved. Germline V gene sequence: CDR1 SGHDT, CDR2 YYEEEE. The V end was cut by 4 bases, the J end by 0 bases, with 10 bases between. CDR3 length: 14 amino acids. In DNA, the CDR3 is TGTGCCAGCAGCGGACGGCAGTACCAAGAGACCCAGTACTTC. Translation gives CASSGRQYQETQYF.

The chain has TRBV10-3 and TRBJ1-4; D is possibly TRBD1 (5 bases). CDR3 size: 14 residues. V was trimmed by 6 bases and J by 5 bases, leaving 13 bases between them. Looked up from germline, CDR1 is ENHRY and CDR2 is SYGVKD. Here the CDR3 DNA reads TGTGCCATCAGATCAGGGCGCGGCAATGAAAAACTGTTTTTT. Residues: CAIRSGRGNEKLFF.